This TCR beta chain was captured by sequencing in a study of T-cell reconstitution after alpha-beta-depleted transplantation in children. Only a few counts were recorded for this clonotype. Antigen specificity is unknown. The TCRbeta library was prepared with unique molecular identifiers. MiXCR was run by TCRdb on the PCR reads, yielding one entry per CDR3 protein. The sample shows a few hundred thousand distinct CDR3 sequences, roughly 13% of them seen only once. The CDR3 length is 15 residues. Germline loops: CDR1 SEHNR, CDR2 FQNEAQ (reference sequence). V was trimmed by 2 bases and J by 2 bases, leaving 11 bases between them. Study observations and caveats: Several hundred rapidly expanded clones from non-depleted graft cells reportedly supplied alpha-beta T cells about two months post-transplant. Newly produced T cells mostly provided counts and TCRbeta diversity after one year, as hyperexpanded clones declined. For some patients, TCRbeta diversity was high at day 60 because of recipient T cells and thymic progenitors that survived.

The receptor comes from a male patient aged 10 to 17 who had a stem cell transplant for acute myeloid leukemia, so the T cells may come from the graft donor. The V call is TRBV7-9, the J call TRBJ2-3; no definite D call. The starting material was PBMCs, mostly from graft donor cells, obtained 360 days after TCRalphabeta/CD19-depleted stem cell transplant. This CDR3 reads CASSLRASTTDTQYF. The DNA for the CDR3 is TGTGCCAGCAGCTTAAGGGCGTCAACCACAGATACGCAGTATTTT.